This T cell receptor beta chain was recorded in a study of Ad26.COV2.S vaccination and SARS-CoV-2 variants. In this sample, this clone turned up once. As for treatment: around 19 received Ad26.COV2.S at low or high dose, single or two shots; several received placebo; per-sample allocation not given. Samples came from day 63 after the first vaccine or placebo injection. This vaccine is an Ad26 vector that expresses the Wuhan-strain SARS-CoV-2 spike. Sequenced by immunoSEQ multiplex PCR; TCRdb stores in-frame clones only, minus some. The sample lists about 320,000 clones; just under 85% were seen once. This receptor was identified in a person aged 18-60 years who received the Ad26.COV2.S COVID-19 vaccine or a placebo. Sequencing was performed on peripheral blood, taken in a trial of Ad26.COV2.S vaccine versus placebo.

This CDR3 is CASSLIRGYSPLHF. The CDR3 nucleotides read TGTGCCAGCAGCTTGATCCGGGGCTACTCACCCCTCCACTTT. V gene TRBV5-6 combines with J gene TRBJ1-6; D is perhaps TRBD1 (5 bases). The germline V and J ends were trimmed by 1 base and 10 bases, with 12 bases remaining between them. Germline loops: CDR1 SGHDT, CDR2 YYEEEE. The CDR3 is made up of 14 amino acids.